This is a list of T cell receptor beta chains from one sample in a study of T-cell memory formation after mild COVID-19. TCRdb independently ran MiXCR on the 5' RACE reads; one entry per CDR3 protein. Of 150,000 to 200,000 distinct CDR3 sequences in the sample, approximately 10% were seen once. What was sequenced was PBMCs or a T cell subset sorted from them (not recorded which). These receptors were taken from a man aged 18 to 30 who had mild COVID-19 (a few samples of this study predate the infection). Cell type and time point are not known. Both conserved end residues are part of each CDR3. D genes are given only for firm matches. Some rows have no size entry. The others give once, few or many, or a class for an expanded clone.

d_call,clone_size,v_call,j_call,cdr3_aa,cdr3_nt
TRBD1,NA,TRBV5-4,TRBJ2-2,CASSLIQGANTGELFF,TGTGCCAGCAGCTTGATCCAGGGGGCAAACACCGGGGAGCTGTTTTTT
NA,many,TRBV6-1,TRBJ2-7,CASSLWGYEQYF,TGTGCCAGCAGTCTCTGGGGCTACGAGCAGTACTTC
NA,few,TRBV7-3,TRBJ2-3,CASSLTGMGRTLGTQYF,TGTGCCAGCAGCTTAACGGGTATGGGGCGGACTTTAGGTACGCAGTATTTT
NA,NA,TRBV5-1,TRBJ2-4,CASSLEGLNIQYF,TGCGCCAGCAGCTTGGAAGGGCTAAACATTCAGTACTTC
NA,NA,TRBV5-5,TRBJ1-5,CASSLDTGRTYQPQHF,TGTGCCAGCAGCTTGGATACAGGGCGGACCTATCAGCCCCAGCATTTT
NA,few,TRBV5-1,TRBJ2-7,CASSLERNEQYF,TGCGCCAGCAGCTTGGAACGTAACGAGCAGTACTTC
NA,NA,TRBV27,TRBJ1-1,CASSSSTWATEAFF,TGTGCCAGCAGTTCATCAACCTGGGCCACTGAAGCTTTCTTT
TRBD1,NA,TRBV7-9,TRBJ1-1,CASRDRDRDVPEAFF,TGTGCCAGCAGGGATCGGGACAGGGACGTTCCTGAAGCTTTCTTT
NA,NA,TRBV29-1,TRBJ1-2,CSVRSGEGGYTF,TGCAGCGTCCGCTCAGGAGAAGGTGGCTACACCTTC
NA,many,TRBV10-3,TRBJ2-5,CAIRRGLQETQYF,TGTGCCATCAGGCGGGGCCTCCAAGAGACCCAGTACTTC
NA,few,TRBV14,TRBJ1-1,CASSPYRRAFF,TGTGCCAGCAGCCCATACAGACGAGCTTTCTTT
TRBD1,NA,TRBV6-2/TRBV6-3,TRBJ2-4,CASSYSGQGADIQYF,TGTGCCAGCAGTTACTCGGGTCAGGGGGCGGACATTCAGTACTTC
NA,many,TRBV6-5,TRBJ1-1,CASRARVLNTEAFF,TGTGCCAGCAGGGCCCGAGTTCTGAACACTGAAGCTTTCTTT
NA,few,TRBV7-2,TRBJ2-7,CASSPRRPTSSYEQYF,TGTGCCAGCAGCCCCCGTAGACCGACCAGCTCCTACGAGCAGTACTTC
NA,NA,TRBV7-2,TRBJ2-3,CASSASNQDTQYF,TGTGCCAGCAGCGCGTCTAATCAAGATACGCAGTATTTT
NA,few,TRBV3-1,TRBJ1-6,CASSLNSNSPLHF,TGTGCCAGCAGCCTAAACTCGAATTCACCCCTCCACTTT
NA,NA,TRBV24-1,TRBJ2-3,CATSEASGRRGDTQYF,TGTGCCACCAGTGAAGCCTCCGGGAGGAGGGGGGATACGCAGTATTTT
NA,many,TRBV5-1,TRBJ2-1,CASSLAGIEQFF,TGCGCCAGCAGCTTGGCCGGCATTGAGCAGTTCTTC
NA,few,TRBV7-9,TRBJ1-3,CASSLGYNSGNTIYF,TGTGCCAGCAGCTTAGGATACAACTCTGGAAACACCATATATTTT
NA,NA,TRBV10-2,TRBJ1-2,CASQDGFTYGYTF,TGCGCCTCTCAAGACGGGTTCACCTATGGCTACACCTTC
NA,few,TRBV7-7,TRBJ2-7,CASSPSGTGVAQYF,TGTGCCAGCAGCCCATCCGGGACTGGGGTTGCGCAGTACTTC
TRBD1,NA,TRBV5-1,TRBJ2-5,CASNPTGTGIETQYF,TGCGCCAGCAACCCAACCGGGACAGGGATCGAGACCCAGTACTTC
NA,few,TRBV20-1,TRBJ1-4,CSAPRGKLFF,TGCAGTGCCCCCCGCGGAAAACTGTTTTTT
NA,NA,TRBV19,TRBJ2-7,CASSMPTQSYEQYF,TGTGCCAGTAGTATGCCGACGCAGTCCTACGAGCAGTACTTC
TRBD1,NA,TRBV7-9,TRBJ2-2,CASTRQGNTGELFF,TGTGCCAGCACCCGACAGGGGAACACCGGGGAGCTGTTTTTT
TRBD1,NA,TRBV29-1,TRBJ1-1,CSVEDLVWTGWEFRAFF,TGCAGCGTTGAAGATCTAGTCTGGACAGGTTGGGAATTTAGAGCTTTCTTT
TRBD2,many,TRBV20-1,TRBJ2-3,CSAPPSSGGGDTQYF,TGCAGTGCTCCCCCTTCTAGCGGGGGGGGAGATACGCAGTATTTT
TRBD1,few,TRBV6-5,TRBJ2-7,CASSWDRGNYEQYF,TGTGCCAGCAGTTGGGACAGGGGGAACTACGAGCAGTACTTC
TRBD1,few,TRBV29-1,TRBJ2-1,CSVKTGSNEQFF,TGCAGCGTTAAGACAGGGTCCAATGAGCAGTTCTTC
TRBD1,NA,TRBV5-1,TRBJ1-1,CASSSDRVNTEAFF,TGCGCCAGCAGCTCGGACAGGGTGAACACTGAAGCTTTCTTT
NA,many,TRBV4-2,TRBJ1-2,CASSQANYGYTF,TGTGCCAGCAGCCAAGCTAACTATGGCTACACCTTC
NA,many,TRBV7-3,TRBJ2-1,CASSSGLGHEQFF,TGTGCCAGCAGCTCCGGGTTGGGGCATGAGCAGTTCTTC